The clone carrying this TCR beta chain was observed once. What it recognizes is unknown. The entirety of the isolated RNA underwent reverse transcription, so expressed TCRB transcripts were sequenced. Approximately 3.6 million reads, on average, came from each naive, central memory and regulatory T cell sample. This table comes from immunoSEQ multiplex PCR, and its TCRdb copy is limited to in-frame clones, with some not included. Of about 24,000 clones listed, roughly three quarters were seen once; the top ten hold about 2.2%. Germline V gene sequence: CDR1 SGHNT, CDR2 YYREEE (reference sequence). Unmatched junction bases numbered 17, after V lost 5 bases and J lost 5 bases. There are 18 residues in the CDR3. This sample is drawn from a study of beta chain features in type 1 diabetes. Study outcomes and limitations: Moderate yet significant TCRB CDR3 shortening was seen in Type 1 diabetes patients in all four CD4+ subsets. PCR could preferentially amplify shorter templates, alike in patients and controls.

This TCR was sampled from a woman between 40 and 55 years old in good health. Sequenced: Tregs from blood. The chain recombines TRBV5-4 with TRBJ2-2, with 8 bases identical to TRBD2. The CDR3 protein is CASSRISGTPSGTGELFF. In nucleotides, the CDR3 is TGTGCCAGCAGTCGGATTAGCGGGACCCCTAGCGGGACCGGGGAGCTGTTTTTT.